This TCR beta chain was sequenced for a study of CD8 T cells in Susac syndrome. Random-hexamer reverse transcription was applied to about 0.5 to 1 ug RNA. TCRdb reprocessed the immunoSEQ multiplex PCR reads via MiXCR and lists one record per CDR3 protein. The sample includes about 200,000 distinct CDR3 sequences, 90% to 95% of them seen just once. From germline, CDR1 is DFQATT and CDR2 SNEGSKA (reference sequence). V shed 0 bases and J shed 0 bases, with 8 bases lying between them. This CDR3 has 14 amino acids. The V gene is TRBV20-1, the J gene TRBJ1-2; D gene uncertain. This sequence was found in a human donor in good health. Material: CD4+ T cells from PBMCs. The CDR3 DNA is TGCAGTGCTAGAGAGGACGGAGCTAACTATGGCTACACCTTC. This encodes CSAREDGANYGYTF.